This T cell receptor (beta chain) stems from a study of identical twins (dated by TCRdb to the mid-2010s). In terms of the full investigation: TCR alpha and beta repertoires from monozygotic twins, unrelated adults of various ages and cord blood were deep-sequenced to test whether fetal clonotypes persist. To rule out contamination, replicate twin experiments were performed at different times with different library preparation protocols.

Only healthy Caucasian donors were included. The twin cohort consisted of three pairs of female monozygotic twins, all aged about 18 to 30 years. CD4+ and CD8+ T cell populations were isolated with positive isolation kits from Invitrogen. Receptors were amplified or captured by 5' RACE. The reads were generated on an Illumina HiSeq 2000. A universal primer binding site was introduced by template switching, and a unique molecular identifier was present in the final cDNA, enabling accurate counting of TCR cDNA molecules. Specific primers in the conserved constant-segment region were used to synthesize first-strand cDNA for the TCR alpha and beta chains. To control for contamination, each cDNA library was double barcoded with a SMART-Mk sample barcode plus Illumina barcodes. TruSeq adapter sequences and Illumina sample barcodes were added in two successive PCR steps. TCR alpha and beta cDNA libraries were sequenced on the Illumina HiSeq platform with custom primers. The study's processing was this. Unique molecular identifiers were extracted from raw reads with MiGEC, and CDR3 positions were determined with MiXCR. For each individual, recombination models were inferred using an EM algorithm with the repgenHMM and IGoR tools. The tcR package in R was used for shared clonotype analysis, with sharing normalized by the product of cloneset sizes. To study raw recombination free of thymic and clonal selection effects, out-of-frame nonproductive sequences were analyzed. TCRdb redid the processing of the public reads, applying fastp at Q25 and MiXCR, and retained in-frame beta chains. Identical CDR3 protein sequences are pooled into one entry, listed with their most common genes and DNA. The V and J calls, along with clone size, are taken from TCRdb and not from the paper's own processing. For this sample there are 400,000 to 650,000 distinct CDR3 sequences; roughly a fifth appear just once. The biggest ten clones account for around 1% of the sample.

Here is what the overall study found, with its caveats: Recombination models systematically underestimated out-of-frame TCR alpha sharing in monozygotic twins but agreed with sharing between unrelated individuals. Invariant T cells such as MAIT and iNKT could partly confound zero-insertion analyses, although diverse VJ usage argued against such confounding for most clonotypes. Compared with coincidental sharing between unrelated individuals, out-of-frame TCR alpha sequences shared between twins showed an excess of sequences with low generation probability. Abundant cord blood beta clonotypes had fewer insertions, young adult naive repertoires showed a similar but weaker trend, and memory repertoires showed no such trend. The excess sharing between twins in beta out-of-frame sequences was weaker because fewer shared sequences reduced the signal-to-noise ratio. Because the same donors could not be followed over many years, conclusions were based on cross-sectional statistical analysis.

From cysteine to phenylalanine, the CDR3 is 16 amino acids long. Only the CDR3 DNA is retained, 48 bases long and in frame from the first base. CDR1 and CDR2 were assigned from the germline V gene (reference sequence) as SGHKS and YYEKEE. The junction carries 14 bases between V and J, which are trimmed by 0 bases and 2 bases respectively. As for this clonotype: It has no known antigen specificity. Base quality data are lacking; no much larger clone is found one base away.

These data were also filed under a second study, of T cells expressing NK-cell markers. The second publication reports: TCR beta-chain repertoires were profiled in sorted CD3+CD56+NKG2C+, CD3+CD56+NKG2C- and CD3+CD56-NKG2C+ T-cell subsets from roughly eight donors. Among the eight sequenced donors, only one was HCMV-seronegative, while the other seven were HCMV-seropositive. In several experiments an anti-gammadeltaTCR antibody was added to restrict sorting to alphabetaTCR-expressing T cells. In a handful of donors, the dominant CD3+CD56+NKG2C+ clonotypes were found to rank among the top 10 CD8+ clonotypes and to make up 1.0-7.0% of CD8+ T cells. Those dominant clonotypes were again the most abundant among CD3+CD56-NKG2C+ cells in a few donors, at about 28.3-60.1%. Whether the expanded NKG2C-expressing T cell clones were specific for HCMV antigens was left unclear. The study sequenced eight donors, all healthy volunteers chosen at random: three men and five women. A commercial ELISA kit detecting HCMV-specific IgG in serum was used to determine HCMV serostatus. Reads were demultiplexed and grouped by UMI with MIGEC, and clonotypes were assembled and quantified with MiTCR. To remove erroneous sequences, TCR cDNA sequences were retained only when supported by two or more reads. Downstream repertoire analysis used the tcR package, and clonotypes were matched across fractions by CDR3 nucleotide sequence plus V segment. Antigen specificity was annotated against VDJdb with VDJmatch, allowing one amino acid substitution in CDR3.

The clonotype was recovered from a young woman in good health. Source material: CD4+ T cells sorted from blood. This sequence uses TRBV5-5 and TRBJ1-2; tentative D gene TRBD1, with 5 bases matching. The CDR3 region has the sequence CASSLVVEGTNYGYTF. At the DNA level, the sequence is TGTGCCAGCAGCTTGGTTGTGGAGGGGACGAACTATGGCTACACCTTC. Joined to the reference TRBV5-5 and TRBJ1-2 proteins, this CDR3 gives the full variable domain: DAGVTQSPTHLIKTRGQQVTLRCSPISGHKSVSWYQQVLGQGPQFIFQYYEKEERGRGNFPDRFSARQFPNYSSELNVNALLLGDSALYLCASSLVVEGTNYGYTFGSGTRLTVV.